This is a list of T cell receptor beta chains from one sample in a study of CD8 T cells in ankylosing spondylitis. TCRdb called the 5' RACE reads again in MiXCR, with one record for every CDR3 protein. The sample lists about 500,000 distinct CDR3 sequences, 9.5% to 15% occurring once. The sequenced sample was blood, either unsorted or a sorted T cell fraction (not recorded which). The origin of the receptors is a male donor with ankylosing spondylitis. Both conserved end residues are part of each CDR3. The D gene is left open where the match is weak. Some rows mark clone size as missing; the rest say once, few, many or name a class of expanded clone.

V gene: TRBV7-9
D gene: TRBD2
J gene: TRBJ2-5
clone size: few
CDR3 DNA: TGTGCCAGCAGCTCGCGTAGCGGGAGGGTCCAAGAGACCCAGTACTTC
CDR3 protein: CASSSRSGRVQETQYF

V gene: TRBV5-1
D gene: -
J gene: TRBJ2-1
clone size: many
CDR3 DNA: TGCGCCAGCAGAATGGATAGGAGTGGCGATGAGCAGTTCTTC
CDR3 protein: CASRMDRSGDEQFF

V gene: TRBV29-1
D gene: -
J gene: TRBJ2-3
clone size: many
CDR3 DNA: TGCAGCGTTGAAGCACTTAGCACAGATACGCAGTATTTT
CDR3 protein: CSVEALSTDTQYF

V gene: TRBV29-1
D gene: -
J gene: TRBJ2-5
clone size: -
CDR3 DNA: TGCAGCGTCGAAGGGGGGGAGGGCCCCCAAGAGACCCAGTACTTC
CDR3 protein: CSVEGGEGPQETQYF

V gene: TRBV7-9
D gene: TRBD2
J gene: TRBJ2-1
clone size: few
CDR3 DNA: TGTGCCAGCAGCCCACCCGGCGCCTGGCGGGAGGCTGAGCAGTTCTTC
CDR3 protein: CASSPPGAWREAEQFF

V gene: TRBV2
D gene: TRBD2
J gene: TRBJ2-5
clone size: few
CDR3 DNA: TGTGCCAGCAGTGCCTCCGGGACTACCGGGGCGGCGACCCAGTACTTC
CDR3 protein: CASSASGTTGAATQYF

V gene: TRBV7-9
D gene: -
J gene: TRBJ1-5
clone size: -
CDR3 DNA: TGTGCCAGCAGCTTAGGGGGGGCAGAAAGTCAGCCCCAGCATTTT
CDR3 protein: CASSLGGAESQPQHF

V gene: TRBV7-9
D gene: -
J gene: TRBJ1-2
clone size: -
CDR3 DNA: TGTGCCAGCACCCCCACCGGGACTCCGGGGATCTATGGCTACACCTTC
CDR3 protein: CASTPTGTPGIYGYTF

V gene: TRBV7-9
D gene: -
J gene: TRBJ2-2
clone size: -
CDR3 DNA: TGTGCCAGCAGCCCAATCGGCGGAGGGGGCGGGGAGCTGTTTTTT
CDR3 protein: CASSPIGGGGGELFF

V gene: TRBV29-1
D gene: -
J gene: TRBJ2-1
clone size: few
CDR3 DNA: TGCAGCGTTGAAGTGGGGTTCGGCTCCTACAATGAGCAGTTCTTC
CDR3 protein: CSVEVGFGSYNEQFF

V gene: TRBV5-1
D gene: -
J gene: TRBJ2-2
clone size: many
CDR3 DNA: TGCGCCAGCAGCTTAATTCGGACCGGGGAGCTGTTTTTT
CDR3 protein: CASSLIRTGELFF

V gene: TRBV10-1
D gene: TRBD1
J gene: TRBJ2-1
clone size: -
CDR3 DNA: TGCGCCAGCAGCGGGGACAGGGGGCTAGATGAGCAGTTCTTC
CDR3 protein: CASSGDRGLDEQFF

V gene: TRBV7-7
D gene: TRBD1
J gene: TRBJ2-1
clone size: -
CDR3 DNA: TGTGCCAGCAGCGTACAGGGGGCCGAACTCAATGAGCAGTTCTTC
CDR3 protein: CASSVQGAELNEQFF

V gene: TRBV4-2
D gene: TRBD2
J gene: TRBJ2-1
clone size: -
CDR3 DNA: TGTGCCAGCTCTCCAAAGGGCGGGGGCTCCTACAATGAGCAGTTCTTC
CDR3 protein: CASSPKGGGSYNEQFF

V gene: TRBV5-1
D gene: -
J gene: TRBJ2-3
clone size: few
CDR3 DNA: TGCGCCAGCAGCTTCGGCGGTTTGGATACGCAGTATTTT
CDR3 protein: CASSFGGLDTQYF

V gene: TRBV27
D gene: TRBD2
J gene: TRBJ2-4
clone size: few
CDR3 DNA: TGTGCCAGCAGCCCTACCGGGGGGGCTAGAGCGCACTTC
CDR3 protein: CASSPTGGARAHF

V gene: TRBV6-6
D gene: -
J gene: TRBJ1-6
clone size: many
CDR3 DNA: TGTGCCAGCCGCAGGGCTAATTCACCCCTCCACTTT
CDR3 protein: CASRRANSPLHF

V gene: TRBV6-2/TRBV6-3
D gene: -
J gene: TRBJ1-1
clone size: many
CDR3 DNA: TGTGCCAGCAGTTACCAGACAGGGAACACTGAAGCTTTCTTT
CDR3 protein: CASSYQTGNTEAFF

V gene: TRBV4-1
D gene: -
J gene: TRBJ2-1
clone size: -
CDR3 DNA: TGCGCCAGCAGACCGAGGGGACTGGGAGCTAATGAGCAGTTCTTC
CDR3 protein: CASRPRGLGANEQFF

V gene: TRBV24-1
D gene: -
J gene: TRBJ2-1
clone size: few
CDR3 DNA: TGTGCCACCAGTGGAGGTGGGAGACGAGGTCCCTACAATGAGCAGTTCTTC
CDR3 protein: CATSGGGRRGPYNEQFF

V gene: TRBV4-2
D gene: -
J gene: TRBJ2-3
clone size: few
CDR3 DNA: TGTGCCAGCAGCCAAGGCCTTTCTCTTGCCGCGAATGAAGATACGCAGTATTTT
CDR3 protein: CASSQGLSLAANEDTQYF

V gene: TRBV29-1
D gene: -
J gene: TRBJ2-5
clone size: many
CDR3 DNA: TGCAGCGTAGTTAGCGTTAATTTGGAGACCCAGTACTTC
CDR3 protein: CSVVSVNLETQYF

V gene: TRBV4-1
D gene: -
J gene: TRBJ2-5
clone size: few
CDR3 DNA: TGCGCCAGCAGCCAAGAGCAGGCTGTCGTAGGGACCCAGTACTTC
CDR3 protein: CASSQEQAVVGTQYF

V gene: TRBV3-1
D gene: TRBD1
J gene: TRBJ2-2
clone size: few
CDR3 DNA: TGTGCCAGCAGCGCACGGGACAGGGGTGCCGGGGAGCTGTTTTTT
CDR3 protein: CASSARDRGAGELFF

V gene: TRBV29-1
D gene: TRBD2
J gene: TRBJ2-1
clone size: few
CDR3 DNA: TGCAGCGGTGGTGGGCTAGCGGGAAATGCCGGGGATGAGCAGTTCTTC
CDR3 protein: CSGGGLAGNAGDEQFF

V gene: TRBV5-1
D gene: TRBD2
J gene: TRBJ2-1
clone size: few
CDR3 DNA: TGCGCCAGCAGCTGGGGGACTAGCGGGAGGCTCAATGAGCAGTTCTTC
CDR3 protein: CASSWGTSGRLNEQFF

V gene: TRBV5-1
D gene: TRBD2
J gene: TRBJ2-1
clone size: -
CDR3 DNA: TGCGCCAGCAGCCCCGGGACTAGCAACGATGAGCAGTTCTTC
CDR3 protein: CASSPGTSNDEQFF

V gene: TRBV20-1
D gene: TRBD1
J gene: TRBJ1-5
clone size: few
CDR3 DNA: TGCAGTGCCCCGGACAGGGGGGGGGCGCCCCAGCATTTT
CDR3 protein: CSAPDRGGAPQHF

V gene: TRBV5-1
D gene: -
J gene: TRBJ1-1
clone size: -
CDR3 DNA: TGCGCCAGCATGGCACAGGAGAACACTGAAGCTTTCTTT
CDR3 protein: CASMAQENTEAFF

V gene: TRBV7-9
D gene: -
J gene: TRBJ2-3
clone size: few
CDR3 DNA: TGTGCCAGCAGCTTAGTACCGGGGCCTTCTAGCACAGATACGCAGTATTTT
CDR3 protein: CASSLVPGPSSTDTQYF

V gene: TRBV3-1
D gene: TRBD2
J gene: TRBJ2-1
clone size: many
CDR3 DNA: TGTGCCAGCAGCCCACGGGCTAGCGGCTACAATGAGCAGTTCTTC
CDR3 protein: CASSPRASGYNEQFF

V gene: TRBV24-1
D gene: TRBD1
J gene: TRBJ1-1
clone size: many
CDR3 DNA: TGTGCCACCAGTGATCCACGGACAGGGAGCACTGAAGCTTTCTTT
CDR3 protein: CATSDPRTGSTEAFF

V gene: TRBV13
D gene: -
J gene: TRBJ1-1
clone size: few
CDR3 DNA: TGTGCCAGCAGCCAGCATGAATTCATGAACACTGAAGCTTTCTTT
CDR3 protein: CASSQHEFMNTEAFF

V gene: TRBV5-1
D gene: -
J gene: TRBJ1-6
clone size: -
CDR3 DNA: TGCGCCAGCAGCTTACCGGACGGATCGAATTCACCCCTCCACTTT
CDR3 protein: CASSLPDGSNSPLHF

V gene: TRBV12-3/TRBV12-4
D gene: -
J gene: TRBJ2-2
clone size: few
CDR3 DNA: TGTGCCAGCAGGATGCGAGGGGGAATGGCCGGGGAGCTGTTTTTT
CDR3 protein: CASRMRGGMAGELFF